The next 5 T cell receptor beta chains were all read from a single sample in a study of cytomegalovirus exposure and HLA in healthy donors. The PCR was carried out with 60 Vbeta primers and 13 Jbeta primers. Clones were read by immunoSEQ multiplex PCR, and TCRdb kept only the in-frame ones, dropping some. Of 150,000 to 200,000 clones in the sample, roughly 9.4% were seen once. The sample was PBMCs. The receptors come from a woman in her 30s in good health and CMV-seropositive.

A few counts support this clone. The CDR3: CASSPGVQETQYF. DNA for the CDR3: TGTGCCAGCTCACCCGGGGTTCAAGAGACCCAGTACTTC. V gene TRBV18 combines with J gene TRBJ2-5; TRBD2 might be the D (5 bases). Germline CDR1 reads KGHSH; CDR2 reads LQKENI. The V gene lost 3 bases and the J gene lost 2 bases, with 7 bases spanning the gap. The CDR3 is 13 amino acids.

The table lists this clone with a few counts. The V and J genes are TRBV7-3 and TRBJ1-1; TRBD1 matches 9 bases. The CDR3 extends over 18 amino acids. V trimming: 5 bases; J trimming: 1 base; junction bases outside the gene matches: 14. Germline V gene sequence: CDR1 SGHTA, CDR2 FQGTGA. This chain's CDR3 is CASSPTGGYPLGNTEAFF. CDR3 nucleotides: TGTGCCAGCAGCCCCACAGGGGGCTACCCCTTGGGGAACACTGAAGCTTTCTTT. Drawing the rest from reference TRBV7-3 and TRBJ1-1, the complete variable domain is GAGVSQTPSNKVTEKGKYVELRCDPISGHTALYWYRQSLGQGPEFLIYFQGTGAADDSGLPNDRFFAVRPEGSVSTLKIQRTERGDSAVYLCASSPTGGYPLGNTEAFFGQGTRLTVV.

This clone was seen more than once but under ten times. The genes are TRBV7-3 and TRBJ1-1; a possible D gene is TRBD1 (6 bases). CDR3 size: 15 residues. Germline V gene lookup returns CDR1 SGHTA and CDR2 FQGTGA. V was cut by 4 bases and J by 3 bases, with 15 bases left in between. CDR3 DNA sequence: TGTGCCAGCAGCTCCACCCCCGGACAGTACACTGAAGCTTTCTTT. Its translation is CASSSTPGQYTEAFF.

This chain links TRBV20-1 with TRBJ2-5; D unresolved. V lost 3 bases to trimming and J lost 2 bases, with 4 bases between them. CDR3 length: 11 residues. CDR1 is DFQATT, CDR2 SNEGSKA, per germline (reference sequence). CDR3 in amino acids: CSASRQETQYF. The CDR3, as DNA: TGCAGTGCTAGTCGGCAAGAGACCCAGTACTTC.

The chain joins TRBV10-3 to TRBJ2-7; a weak D match, TRBD2 (6 bases). Germline V CDR1 and CDR2: ENHRY, SYGVKD. V lost 3 bases to trimming and J lost 1 base, with 16 bases between them. The CDR3 sequence is 16 residues long. The DNA of the CDR3 is TGTGCCATCAGTGAAGCCGGGAGTGTATTTTCCTACGAGCAGTACTTC. Protein: CAISEAGSVFSYEQYF.